One and the same sample provided the 28 T cell receptor beta chains below, sequenced in a study of post-analysis software for immune sequencing data. Study-level findings and limits: Included in a set of about five TRBV segments more frequent in patients than controls were TRBV5-6, TRBV5-1 and TRBV20-1.

Prepared libraries of TCR beta cDNA carried unique molecular identifiers. TCRdb re-called the PCR reads with MiXCR, one entry per CDR3 protein. Counted here are about 430,000 distinct CDR3 sequences, 39% occurring once; the ten biggest clones make up around 8%. Which antigens these TCRs recognize remains unknown. The specimen was blood. These receptors all come from a girl aged 2 to 9 with multiple sclerosis.

V usage is TRBV10-3 and J usage is TRBJ2-4, with D possibly TRBD2 on 5 matching bases. TRBJ2-7 explains the end of the DNA better; the J call may be wrong. The length of the CDR3 is 14 residues. Germline assignment: CDR1 ENHRY and CDR2 SYGVKD. Here the CDR3 reads CAISESGRSYEQYF. The CDR3 DNA reads TGTGCCATCAGTGAGTCTGGGAGATCCTACGAGCAGTACTTC.

CDR3 region: CASSGRRASNEQFF. The CDR3 nucleotides are TGTGCCAGCAGCGGTCGTCGGGCCAGCAATGAGCAGTTCTTC. The V call is TRBV9, the J call TRBJ2-1; the D is unclear. Germline CDR1 and CDR2: SGDLS and YYNGEE. Trimming took off 3 bases at V and 6 bases at J, with 13 bases between the two ends. CDR3 length: 14 residues. Full variable domain (rest looked up from reference TRBV9 and TRBJ2-1): DSGVTQTPKHLITATGQRVTLRCSPRSGDLSVYWYQQSLDQGLQFLIQYYNGEERAKGNILERFSAQQFPDLHSELNLSSLELGDSALYFCASSGRRASNEQFFGPGTRLTVL.

This clonotype was counted only a few times. V and J are TRBV7-9 and TRBJ2-7, with D tentatively TRBD1 (6 bases). CDR1 is SEHNR, CDR2 FQNEAQ, per germline (reference sequence). CDR3 length: 15 residues. V lost 3 bases, J lost 4 bases, and 16 bases lay in between. The CDR3 bases are TGTGCCAGCAGCTTCAGTCAGCCAGGGGTGTACGAGCAGTACTTC. This codes for CASSFSQPGVYEQYF.

The chain couples TRBV15 to TRBJ2-7; D uncertain. Germline CDR1 LNHNV, CDR2 YYDKDF (reference sequence). The CDR3 covers 13 residues. V shed 0 bases and J shed 2 bases, with 5 bases lying between them. CDR3 bases: TGTGCCACCAGCAGAGATCCTACCTACGAGCAGTACTTC. This translates into CATSRDPTYEQYF.

Only one count was recorded for this clonotype. The chain is built from TRBV5-1 and TRBJ1-1; 9 bases map to TRBD1. This CDR3 is 19 amino acids long. Trimming at V came to 0 bases and at J to 1 base, leaving 13 bases not matched to a gene. Germline CDR1 SGHRS, CDR2 YFSETQ. CDR3 amino acids: CASSLGSYRGLGKNTEAFF. The CDR3 region has the DNA TGCGCCAGCAGCTTGGGATCCTACAGGGGGCTCGGGAAGAACACTGAAGCTTTCTTT.

This chain connects TRBV19 to TRBJ1-1; D unresolved. V lost 3 bases and J 8 bases, leaving 7 bases between the germline ends. Germline lookup yields CDR1 LNHDA and CDR2 SQIVND (reference sequence). The CDR3 length is 11 residues. CDR3 nucleotide sequence: TGTGCCAGTAGTATCGGGCCCGAAGCTTTCTTT. Protein sequence: CASSIGPEAFF.

This clonotype was seen a handful of times. CDR3 DNA sequence: TGTGCCAGCAGTGAATTCTACGAGCAGTACTTC. It yields the protein CASSEFYEQYF. The rearrangement uses TRBV2 and TRBJ2-7; no reliable D call. The CDR3 totals 11 residues. The germline CDR1 and CDR2 sequences are SNHLY and FYNNEI. Trimming pared 2 bases from V and 3 bases from J, leaving 2 bases between.

The chain combines TRBV6-2 or TRBV6-3 with TRBJ1-1, with D hard to call. Germline lookup yields CDR1 MNHEY and CDR2 SVGEGT. Trimming took off 6 bases at V and 0 bases at J, with 20 bases between the two ends. The CDR3 is 17 residues long. This CDR3 reads CASSAVQALQVNTEAFF. For the CDR3, the DNA is TGTGCCAGCAGCGCGGTTCAGGCACTCCAGGTGAACACTGAAGCTTTCTTT.

This clonotype has more than one count but fewer than ten. The V and J genes are TRBV15 and TRBJ1-5; 7 bases line up with TRBD1. In germline, CDR1 is LNHNV, CDR2 YYDKDF (reference sequence). J was trimmed by 1 base and V by 1 base; bases with no gene match: 4. CDR3 length: 16 amino acids. The CDR3 protein is CATSRVWTGSNQPQHF. The CDR3 coding sequence is TGTGCCACCAGCAGAGTCTGGACAGGCAGCAATCAGCCCCAGCATTTT.

The chain employs TRBV6-2 or TRBV6-3 and TRBJ2-2; D unresolved. Trimming left V 6 bases short and J 2 bases short, with 16 bases between. CDR1 is MNHEY and CDR2 is SVGEGT in the germline V gene. The CDR3 is 16 residues long. The CDR3 nucleotides are TGTGCCAGCAGCGACCGGTCAGCTTCTAACACCGGGGAGCTGTTTTTT. As protein: CASSDRSASNTGELFF.

V usage is TRBV20-1 and J usage is TRBJ1-1; unclear D gene. Per the germline V gene, CDR1 is DFQATT and CDR2 is SNEGSKA (reference sequence). V was cut by 2 bases and J by 2 bases, with 12 bases left in between. There are 14 residues in the CDR3. DNA of the CDR3: TGCAGTGCTAGAATTGCGGGTATCAACACTGAAGCTTTCTTT. Translating gives CSARIAGINTEAFF.

This clonotype was counted a few times. The genes are TRBV20-1 and TRBJ2-7; D call uncertain. The CDR3 has 14 amino acids. The V and J ends lost 0 bases and 4 bases respectively, with 13 bases between them. Germline loops: CDR1 DFQATT, CDR2 SNEGSKA (reference sequence). The DNA for the CDR3 is TGCAGTGCTAGAGATTGGGATTTTCCTTACGAGCAGTACTTC. Its protein is CSARDWDFPYEQYF.

The count of this clonotype is one. An end of the junction differs from the germline gene, which may be a read error. The chain combines TRBV4-3 with TRBJ2-1; D gene unclear. Germline V CDR1 and CDR2: LGHNA, YSLEER. The CDR3 has 17 residues. The CDR3 nucleotides are TGCGCCAGCAACCAAGATCTTACCGGGCAGGTACGCAATGAGCAGTTCTTC. Translating it yields CASNQDLTGQVRNEQFF.

The V and J genes are TRBV6-2 or TRBV6-3 and TRBJ2-7; D may correspond to TRBD1 or TRBD2 (5 bases each). The V end was cut by 7 bases, the J end by 6 bases, with 22 bases between. Germline V lookup: CDR1 MNHEY, CDR2 SVGEGT. The CDR3 sequence is 15 residues long. CDR3 amino acids: CASNGHGNEPLEQYF. In DNA, the CDR3 is TGTGCCAGCAATGGACACGGGAATGAACCCCTCGAGCAGTACTTC.

This clonotype was counted a few times. The chain carries TRBV12-3 or TRBV12-4 and TRBJ1-2; 8 bases are a match to TRBD1. This CDR3 region has 14 residues. Trimming took 5 bases from V and 8 from J; bases not matched to a gene: 10. The CDR3 reads CASSPRTGRGGYTF. In nucleotides, the CDR3 is TGTGCCAGCAGTCCTCGGACAGGGCGCGGCGGCTACACCTTC.

In this sample, this clonotype turned up a few times. J is TRBJ2-7 and V is TRBV3-1; possible D gene TRBD2, 5 bases. The V end was cut by 6 bases, the J end by 1 base, with 13 bases between. Germline lookup yields CDR1 LGHDT and CDR2 YNNKEL (reference sequence). The CDR3 is made up of 14 amino acids. CDR3 loop: CASRRIAPSYEQYF. CDR3 DNA: TGTGCCAGCAGGCGTATAGCGCCTTCCTACGAGCAGTACTTC.

The table lists this clonotype with a few counts. CDR3 loop: CASSQDYPRRIQYF. As DNA, the CDR3 is TGCGCCAGCAGCCAAGATTACCCCCGCCGAATTCAGTACTTC. The chain couples TRBV4-1 to TRBJ2-4; D not resolved. Germline CDR1 and CDR2: MGHRA and YSYEKL. V was cut by 0 bases and J by 10 bases, with 13 bases left in between. The CDR3 runs to 14 residues.

This clonotype has a handful of counts. This sequence joins TRBV6-2 or TRBV6-3 and TRBJ2-1; 8 bases align to TRBD1. Germline V gene lookup returns CDR1 MNHEY and CDR2 SVGEGT. The ends lost 5 bases at V and 6 bases at J; junction bases unmatched: 9. This CDR3 is built from 15 residues. CDR3 amino acids: CASSRLQQGGNEQFF. DNA for the CDR3: TGTGCCAGCAGTCGCCTTCAACAGGGGGGCAATGAGCAGTTCTTC.

The rearrangement links TRBV7-3 to TRBJ1-6; D may be TRBD1 (6 bases). Germline lookup yields CDR1 SGHTA and CDR2 FQGTGA. The CDR3 is made up of 16 amino acids. Trimming removed 1 base from V and 7 bases from J, with 14 bases in between. The CDR3 spells CASSLKGPGANSPLHF. The CDR3 bases are TGTGCCAGCAGCTTAAAAGGTCCGGGGGCCAATTCACCCCTCCACTTT.

This sequence joins TRBV5-1 and TRBJ2-5; 8 nucleotides align to TRBD1. Per germline, CDR1 SGHRS and CDR2 YFSETQ. The CDR3 has 16 amino acids. Trimming cost V 3 bases and J 2 bases; bases outside gene matches: 9. The CDR3 DNA reads TGCGCCAGCAGCTCACAGGGGGTCAGACATCAAGAGACCCAGTACTTC. Translation gives CASSSQGVRHQETQYF.

This sequence joins TRBV12-3 or TRBV12-4 and TRBJ2-3; D is unresolved. Trimming took 2 bases from V and 0 from J, leaving 15 bases between them. The CDR3 sequence is 17 residues long. CDR3 in amino acids: CASSLPPLGPSTDTQYF. In DNA form, the CDR3 reads TGTGCCAGCAGTTTACCCCCGTTGGGTCCCAGCACAGATACGCAGTATTTT.

The V and J genes are TRBV28 and TRBJ1-5; weak D call: TRBD1 (5 bases). Germline V gene lookup returns CDR1 MDHEN and CDR2 SYDVKM. V lost 2 bases and J lost 2, with 13 bases in between. The CDR3 runs 16 residues. CDR3 region: CASSLLQGLGNQPQHF. The CDR3 coding sequence is TGTGCCAGCAGTTTACTCCAGGGTCTCGGCAATCAGCCCCAGCATTTT.

The genes are TRBV20-1 and TRBJ2-1; TRBD2 matches at 8 bases. J was trimmed by 4 bases and V by 3 bases; bases with no gene match: 8. The CDR3 has 15 amino acids. Germline V lookup: CDR1 DFQATT, CDR2 SNEGSKA (reference sequence). CDR3 coding DNA: TGCAGTGCTAGCGACATACTAGCGGAGTACAATGAGCAGTTCTTC. It yields the protein CSASDILAEYNEQFF.

This clonotype was seen a few times. The rearrangement uses TRBV27 and TRBJ2-5; no reliable D call. TRBJ2-7 matches the DNA end more closely, so the J call is doubtful. This CDR3 contains 14 residues. Germline lookup yields CDR1 MNHEY and CDR2 SMNVEV (reference sequence). CDR3 amino acids: CASSPIGPVREQYF. DNA of the CDR3: TGTGCCAGCAGCCCAATAGGACCGGTCCGCGAGCAGTACTTC.

There are many counts of this clonotype. The chain is built from TRBV10-3 and TRBJ1-2; D gene uncertain. Germline CDR1 reads ENHRY; CDR2 reads SYGVKD. CDR3 length: 10 residues. Trimming shortened V by 7 bases and J by 1 base, and 1 base separated the two germline ends. In nucleotides, the CDR3 is TGTGCCATCAATAACTATGGCTACACCTTC. The encoded protein is CAINNYGYTF.

This chain links TRBV28 with TRBJ2-7; tentatively, D is TRBD1 (6 bases). CDR3 length equals 13 residues. Germline V gene lookup returns CDR1 MDHEN and CDR2 SYDVKM. V shed 7 bases and J shed 3 bases, with 13 bases lying between them. The CDR3, as DNA: TGTGCCAGCATTCTTCCCAGGGGCTACGAGCAGTACTTC. It codes for CASILPRGYEQYF.

For this clonotype: The conserved phenylalanine or tryptophan normally closing the CDR3 is absent here, so this likely arose from a read error. The V call is TRBV10-3, the J call TRBJ2-7; 7 bases fit TRBD1. The CDR3 contains 16 residues. The J segment lost 5 bases and the V segment lost 3 bases, leaving 13 bases of the junction unmatched. Germline CDR1 ENHRY, CDR2 SYGVKD. Here the CDR3 reads CAISDPRTGATNEQYY. In DNA, the CDR3 is TGTGCCATCAGTGACCCGCGGACAGGAGCTACCAACGAGCAGTACTAC.

The chain recombines TRBV7-2 with TRBJ1-5; D gene ambiguous. The CDR3 has 13 residues. Trimming took 5 bases from V and 6 from J, leaving 11 bases between them. From germline, CDR1 is SGHTA and CDR2 FQGNSA. CDR3 sequence (DNA): TGTGCCAGCAGCGAGCGGCTTATTCAGCCCCAGCATTTT. The encoded protein is CASSERLIQPQHF.